This T cell receptor beta chain was profiled in a study of blood T cell repertoires in COVID-19. Across the whole study: Samples of COVID-19 (acute and convalescent) were obtained from the United States, Italy and Spain. Sample material is recorded as cDNA or gDNA derived from T cells, B-cell-depleted T cells, or PBMCs.

Per germline, CDR1 MNHEY and CDR2 SMNVEV (reference sequence). CDR3 length equals 16 residues. Trimming removed 2 bases from V and 0 bases from J; junction bases left unmatched: 5. Authors' processing steps: How many nucleated cells were present was estimated from reference gene primer amplification. Sequencing was performed with immunoSEQ multiplex PCR; in TCRdb, only in-frame clones are kept and a portion is missing. V and J calls and clone size are those listed in that table; D and trimming were worked out from the DNA. Seen here are more than 25,000 clones, roughly 84% observed once, and the top ten hold about 9.8%.

This receptor was identified in a man at least 80 years old with active COVID-19. The chain uses TRBV27 and TRBJ2-7; TRBD1 aligns across 9 bases. Source material: peripheral blood. DNA for the CDR3: TGTGCCAGCAGTTTACTCGGGACAGGGACCTCCTACGAGCAGTACTTC. Protein: CASSLLGTGTSYEQYF.